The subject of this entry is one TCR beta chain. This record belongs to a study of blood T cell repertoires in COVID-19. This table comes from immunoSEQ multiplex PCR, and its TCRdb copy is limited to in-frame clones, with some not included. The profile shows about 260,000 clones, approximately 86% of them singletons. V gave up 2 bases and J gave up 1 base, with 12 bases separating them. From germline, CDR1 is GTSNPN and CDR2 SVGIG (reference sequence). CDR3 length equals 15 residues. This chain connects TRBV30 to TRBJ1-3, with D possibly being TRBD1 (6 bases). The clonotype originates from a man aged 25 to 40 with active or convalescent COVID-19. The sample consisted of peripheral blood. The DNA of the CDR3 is TGTGCCTGGAGTTATAATACAGGGTCTGGAAACACCATATATTTT. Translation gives CAWSYNTGSGNTIYF.